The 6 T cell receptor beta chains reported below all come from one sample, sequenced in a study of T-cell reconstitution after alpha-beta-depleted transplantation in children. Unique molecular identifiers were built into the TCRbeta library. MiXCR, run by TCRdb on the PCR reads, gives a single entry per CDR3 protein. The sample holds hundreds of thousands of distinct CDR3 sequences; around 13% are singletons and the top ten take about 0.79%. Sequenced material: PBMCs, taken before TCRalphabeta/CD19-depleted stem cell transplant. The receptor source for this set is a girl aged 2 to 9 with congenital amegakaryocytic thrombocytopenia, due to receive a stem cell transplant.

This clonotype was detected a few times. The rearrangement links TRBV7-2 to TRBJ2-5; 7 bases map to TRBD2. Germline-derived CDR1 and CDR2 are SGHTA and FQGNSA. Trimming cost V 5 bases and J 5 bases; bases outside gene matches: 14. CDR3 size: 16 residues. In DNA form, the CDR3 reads TGTGCCAGCAGCCTACGGGGAGGGGTTGAGTGGGAGACCCAGTACTTC. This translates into CASSLRGGVEWETQYF.

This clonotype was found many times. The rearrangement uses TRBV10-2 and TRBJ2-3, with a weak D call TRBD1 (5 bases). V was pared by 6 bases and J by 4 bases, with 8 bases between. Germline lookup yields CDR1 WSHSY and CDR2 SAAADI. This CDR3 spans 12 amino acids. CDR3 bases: TGCGCCAGCAGCGACAGACCAGATACGCAGTATTTT. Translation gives CASSDRPDTQYF.

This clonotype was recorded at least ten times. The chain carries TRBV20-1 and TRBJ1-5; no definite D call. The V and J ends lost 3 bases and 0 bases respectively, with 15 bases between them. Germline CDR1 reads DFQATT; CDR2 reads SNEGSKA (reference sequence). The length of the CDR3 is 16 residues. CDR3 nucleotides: TGCAGTGCTAGGCCGACTACGCCGAATAGCAATCAGCCCCAGCATTTT. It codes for CSARPTTPNSNQPQHF.

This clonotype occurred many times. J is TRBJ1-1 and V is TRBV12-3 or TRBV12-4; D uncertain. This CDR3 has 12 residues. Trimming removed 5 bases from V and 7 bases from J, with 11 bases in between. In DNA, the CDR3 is TGTGCCAGCAGTGCCCGGGCCAGTGAAGCTTTCTTT. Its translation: CASSARASEAFF.

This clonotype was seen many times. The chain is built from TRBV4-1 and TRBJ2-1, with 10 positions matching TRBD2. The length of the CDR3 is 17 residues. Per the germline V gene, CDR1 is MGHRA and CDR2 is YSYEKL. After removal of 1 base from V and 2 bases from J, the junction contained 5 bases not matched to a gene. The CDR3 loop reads CASSQATGTSAYNEQFF. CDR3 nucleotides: TGCGCCAGCAGCCAAGCCACCGGGACTAGCGCCTACAATGAGCAGTTCTTC.

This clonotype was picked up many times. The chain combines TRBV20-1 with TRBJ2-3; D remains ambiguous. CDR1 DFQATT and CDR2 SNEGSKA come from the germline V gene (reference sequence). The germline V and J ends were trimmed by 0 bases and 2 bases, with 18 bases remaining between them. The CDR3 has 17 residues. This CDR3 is CSARDKLAAYYTDTQYF. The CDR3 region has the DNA TGCAGTGCTAGAGATAAGTTGGCGGCATATTACACAGATACGCAGTATTTT.